This TCR beta chain was captured in a study of blood T cell repertoires in COVID-19. Across the whole study: The samples span acute and convalescent COVID-19 from the United States, Italy and Spain.

This clone was counted between two and nine times. Assay used: immunoSEQ multiplex PCR; TCRdb lists only in-frame clones, some missing. Of 140,000 or so clones detected, around 87% appear once; the ten largest clones hold 35% to 40%. This CDR3 spans 15 amino acids. Trimming removed 0 bases from V and 4 bases from J, with 12 bases in between. Germline V gene data show CDR1 as MNHEY and CDR2 as SVGAGI. The V call is TRBV6-5, the J call TRBJ1-1; D may be TRBD1 (5 bases). Sample: peripheral blood. This clonotype was obtained from a man aged 45-65 years who had recovered from COVID-19. The CDR3 protein is CASSYSWQGSTEAFF. In DNA form, the CDR3 reads TGTGCCAGCAGTTACTCATGGCAGGGAAGCACTGAAGCTTTCTTT.